The 14 T cell receptor beta chains in this list originate from one sample, sequenced in a study of T cells in pancreatic ductal adenocarcinoma. Repertoires were generated with immunoSEQ multiplex PCR, while TCRdb's copy carries only in-frame clones and drops some. The sample contains about 17,000 clones, about nine tenths of which appear only once. Surgery without prior neoadjuvant therapy was the treatment of the selected pancreatic ductal adenocarcinoma patients. Sequenced sample: PBMCs. The receptors were sampled from a human donor with pancreatic ductal adenocarcinoma.

This chain connects TRBV7-2 to TRBJ1-1; D might be TRBD1 (5 bases). V shed 2 bases and J shed 1 base, with 8 bases lying between them. Looked up from germline, CDR1 is SGHTA and CDR2 is FQGNSA. This CDR3 has 14 amino acids. CDR3 in DNA: TGTGCCAGCAGCTTAATGGGGGGGAACACTGAAGCTTTCTTT. Its translation: CASSLMGGNTEAFF.

The CDR3 here is CASSGAGGPSTDTQYF. CDR3 coding DNA: TGTGCCAGCAGTGGGGCGGGGGGGCCTAGCACAGATACGCAGTATTTT. The chain joins TRBV2 to TRBJ2-3; 9 positions agree with TRBD2. With 4 bases clipped from V and 0 bases from J, the junction kept 5 bases outside the gene matches. The germline V gene encodes CDR1 SNHLY and CDR2 FYNNEI. This CDR3 has 16 residues.

The chain uses TRBV28 and TRBJ2-7, with 9 bases lining up with TRBD1. V shed 5 bases and J 4 bases; nucleotides not matched to a gene: 9. CDR3 length: 15 residues. Germline V gene sequence: CDR1 MDHEN, CDR2 SYDVKM. CDR3 bases: TGTGCCAGCAGTCCCCACAGGGGGCGCTTGTACGAGCAGTACTTC. Protein: CASSPHRGRLYEQYF.

The gene calls are TRBV15 and TRBJ2-7, with 8 bases fitting TRBD2. The CDR3 runs 15 residues. V shed 5 bases and J 5 bases; nucleotides not matched to a gene: 11. Germline V gene lookup returns CDR1 LNHNV and CDR2 YYDKDF (reference sequence). Written as DNA, the CDR3 is TGTGCCACCAGCGGACCCGGGACTAGTGATCACGAGCAGTACTTC. It translates to CATSGPGTSDHEQYF.

This chain joins TRBV5-1 and TRBJ2-1, with 12 bases that match TRBD2. CDR1 and CDR2 (germline): SGHRS, YFSETQ. The CDR3 has 15 amino acids. V shed 0 bases and J 8 bases; nucleotides not matched to a gene: 3. The CDR3 DNA sequence: TGCGCCAGCAGCTTGGGACTAGCGGGGGTGGATGAGCAGTTCTTC. Protein sequence: CASSLGLAGVDEQFF.

V and J are TRBV15 and TRBJ2-3, with 8 bases lining up with TRBD2. The V segment lost 3 bases and the J segment 2 bases; nucleotides outside the gene matches: 10. This CDR3 is built from 17 residues. The V gene's germline CDR1 is LNHNV and CDR2 YYDKDF (reference sequence). CDR3 sequence: CATSRTPGGDVTDTQYF. CDR3 sequence (DNA): TGTGCCACCAGCAGGACCCCCGGGGGGGACGTCACAGATACGCAGTATTTT.

The chain joins TRBV5-1 to TRBJ2-2, with D unresolved. Trimming cost V 0 bases and J 2 bases, with 8 bases left between them. CDR3 length equals 15 residues. CDR1 and CDR2 (germline): SGHRS, YFSETQ. The CDR3 nucleotides read TGCGCCAGCAGCTTGGTAACAGAAAACACCGGGGAGCTGTTTTTT. Translation gives CASSLVTENTGELFF.

This rearrangement joins TRBV29-1 to TRBJ1-1; 10 positions match TRBD1. Germline CDR1 SQVTM, CDR2 ANQGSEA. V trimming: 5 bases; J trimming: 9 bases; junction bases outside the gene matches: 15. The CDR3 is made up of 15 amino acids. The CDR3 bases are TGCAGCGTTTTAAGGGACAGGGGAGGAAAGGGCCAAGCTTTCTTT. Its protein product is CSVLRDRGGKGQAFF.

V and J are TRBV6-5 and TRBJ1-3; 7 bases agree with TRBD1. This CDR3 is built from 16 residues. Germline V gene lookup returns CDR1 MNHEY and CDR2 SVGAGI. V shed 1 base and J 0 bases; nucleotides not matched to a gene: 3. As DNA, the CDR3 is TGTGCCAGCAGTTACTACCGGGACAGCTCTGGAAACACCATATATTTT. Protein sequence: CASSYYRDSSGNTIYF.

The rearrangement uses TRBV19 and TRBJ2-7, with 8 bases lining up with TRBD2. Germline V CDR1 and CDR2: LNHDA, SQIVND (reference sequence). After removal of 6 bases from V and 6 bases from J, the junction contained 13 bases not matched to a gene. The CDR3 has 15 residues. This CDR3 reads CASSDPGTSSFEQYF. CDR3 bases: TGTGCCAGTAGCGATCCCGGGACTAGTTCTTTCGAGCAGTACTTC.

V and J are TRBV6-1 and TRBJ2-5; tentative D call: TRBD1 (6 bases). Germline V gene sequence: CDR1 MNHNS, CDR2 SASEGT. V was trimmed by 6 bases and J by 7 bases, leaving 21 bases between them. The CDR3 is 15 amino acids. For the CDR3, the DNA is TGTGCCAGCAGGAGGGGGATATACGAAGAAGGGACCCAGTACTTC. It translates to CASRRGIYEEGTQYF.

This chain uses TRBV11-3 with TRBJ2-7; TRBD2 is a possible D gene (6 bases). V lost 2 bases and J 1 base, leaving 9 bases between the germline ends. This CDR3 contains 14 residues. The germline CDR1 and CDR2 sequences are SGHNT and YENEEA. CDR3 region: CASSLRGESYEQYF. The DNA for the CDR3 is TGTGCCAGCAGCTTACGCGGGGAATCCTACGAGCAGTACTTC.

The V gene is TRBV4-2, the J gene TRBJ1-5; D is perhaps TRBD1 (6 bases). Trimming took 5 bases from V and 2 from J, leaving 13 bases between them. The CDR3 totals 15 residues. The germline gives CDR1 LGHNA, CDR2 YNFKEQ. The CDR3 DNA follows: TGTGCCAGCAGCACACGCAGGGGAGGCAATCAGCCCCAGCATTTT. It codes for CASSTRRGGNQPQHF.

V is TRBV7-2 and J is TRBJ1-1; weak D call: TRBD1 (6 bases). Trimming removed 4 bases from V and 6 bases from J, with 12 bases in between. CDR3 length: 13 residues. Germline values: CDR1 SGHTA, CDR2 FQGNSA. The CDR3 sequence: CASSSSRGPEAFF. In DNA form, the CDR3 reads TGTGCCAGCAGCTCCAGCAGGGGACCTGAAGCTTTCTTT.